These 4 T cell receptor beta chains were all obtained from the same sample, sequenced in a study of T cells in Graves' hyperthyroidism and ophthalmopathy. RNA transcripts yielded amplified TCR beta CDR3 regions. First-round RT-PCR with HTBI primers amplified the TCR CDR3 region. TCRdb ran MiXCR on the multiplex PCR reads and lists one entry per CDR3 protein. Here the sample spans 550,000 to 650,000 distinct CDR3 sequences, less than 15% being singletons. Sequencing was carried out using blood. These receptors came from a middle-aged woman with Graves' hyperthyroidism.

This clonotype was counted ten times or more. The CDR3 nucleotides are TGTGCCAGCAGGGGCGGGACAGGACTTTATCAGCCCCAGCATTTT. Encoded protein: CASRGGTGLYQPQHF. The chain recombines TRBV2 with TRBJ1-5; TRBD1 matches at 8 bases. CDR1 SNHLY and CDR2 FYNNEI come from the germline V gene. The CDR3 spans 15 residues. Trimming at V came to 6 bases and at J to 5 bases, leaving 9 bases not matched to a gene. Drawing the rest from reference TRBV2 and TRBJ1-5, the complete variable domain is EPEVTQTPSHQVTQMGQEVILRCVPISNHLYFYWYRQILGQKVEFLVSFYNNEISEKSEIFDDQFSVERPDGSNFTLKIRSTKLEDSAMYFCASRGGTGLYQPQHFGDGTRLSIL.

This clonotype has a count of ten or more. The V gene is TRBV27, the J gene TRBJ1-5; possibly TRBD1 for D (5 bases). Germline V gene lookup returns CDR1 MNHEY and CDR2 SMNVEV (reference sequence). The length of the CDR3 is 15 residues. Between the trimmed V and J ends, which lost 0 bases and 1 base, there was a span of 7 bases. For the CDR3, the DNA is TGTGCCAGCAGTTTATCGGGGCTCAGCAATCAGCCCCAGCATTTT. It is translated as CASSLSGLSNQPQHF.

This clonotype was observed at least ten times. V usage is TRBV7-9 and J usage is TRBJ2-5, with D unresolved. Germline V CDR1 and CDR2: SEHNR, FQNEAQ (reference sequence). There are 15 residues in the CDR3. With 0 bases removed from V and 0 bases from J, the gap between germline ends came to 8 bases. Here the CDR3 DNA reads TGTGCCAGCAGCTTAGCCTACAGCGACCAAGAGACCCAGTACTTC. It is translated as CASSLAYSDQETQYF.

This clonotype came up many times. The V call is TRBV2, the J call TRBJ2-5; D not certain. Trimming took off 4 bases at V and 2 bases at J, with 8 bases between the two ends. Germline assignment: CDR1 SNHLY and CDR2 FYNNEI. The CDR3 sequence is 13 residues long. The CDR3 sequence: CASSARRQETQYF. DNA of the CDR3: TGTGCCAGCAGTGCTCGACGGCAAGAGACCCAGTACTTC.